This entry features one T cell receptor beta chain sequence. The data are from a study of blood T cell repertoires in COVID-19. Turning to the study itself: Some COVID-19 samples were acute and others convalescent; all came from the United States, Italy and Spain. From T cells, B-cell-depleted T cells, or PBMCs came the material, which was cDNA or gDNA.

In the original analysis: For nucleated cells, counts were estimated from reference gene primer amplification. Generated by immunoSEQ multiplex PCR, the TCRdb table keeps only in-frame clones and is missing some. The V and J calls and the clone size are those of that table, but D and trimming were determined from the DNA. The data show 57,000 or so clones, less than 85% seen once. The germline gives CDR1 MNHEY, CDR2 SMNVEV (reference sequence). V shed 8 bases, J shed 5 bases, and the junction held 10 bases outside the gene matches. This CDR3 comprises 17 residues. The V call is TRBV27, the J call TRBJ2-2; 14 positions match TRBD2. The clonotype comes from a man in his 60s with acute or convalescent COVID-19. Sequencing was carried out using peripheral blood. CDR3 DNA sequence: TGTGCCAGCGGGTCGGAGAGGACTAGCGGGAGGACCGGGGAGCTGTTTTTT. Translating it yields CASGSERTSGRTGELFF.